The 14 T cell receptor beta chains below all came from one sample that was sequenced in a study of blood T cell repertoires in COVID-19. Sequencing was performed with immunoSEQ multiplex PCR; in TCRdb, only in-frame clones are kept and a portion is missing. The repertoire holds approximately 230,000 clones, with more than 65% as singletons. The source material was peripheral blood. The source is a woman in her 40s with active or convalescent COVID-19.

This chain joins TRBV2 and TRBJ2-7, with a possible D match to TRBD1 (6 bases). V was cut by 1 base and J by 1 base, with 11 bases left in between. Germline V lookup: CDR1 SNHLY, CDR2 FYNNEI. This CDR3 is built from 15 residues. CDR3 DNA sequence: TGTGCCAGCAGTGAAGGGGGGCAGAGGTCCTACGAGCAGTACTTC. This encodes CASSEGGQRSYEQYF.

The J gene is TRBJ2-5, the V gene TRBV20-1; possible D gene TRBD1, 6 bases. The CDR3 consists of 13 residues. Trimming shortened V by 4 bases and J by 2 bases, and 11 bases separated the two germline ends. Germline assignment: CDR1 DFQATT and CDR2 SNEGSKA (reference sequence). CDR3 nucleotide sequence: TGCAGTGCTATTGACAGGTATCAAGAGACCCAGTACTTC. It codes for CSAIDRYQETQYF.

This sequence joins TRBV28 and TRBJ1-3; 7 bases agree with TRBD1. CDR3 length: 15 amino acids. Per germline, CDR1 MDHEN and CDR2 SYDVKM. Trimming took 5 bases from V and 4 from J; bases not matched to a gene: 8. CDR3 sequence reads: CASSPRQGKGNTIYF. The CDR3 DNA follows: TGTGCCAGCAGTCCTCGACAGGGCAAAGGAAACACCATATATTTT. Together with reference TRBV28 and TRBJ1-3, the CDR3 gives the full variable domain: DVKVTQSSRYLVKRTGEKVFLECVQDMDHENMFWYRQDPGLGLRLIYFSYDVKMKEKGDIPEGYSVSREKKERFSLILESASTNQTSMYLCASSPRQGKGNTIYFGEGSWLTVV.

J is TRBJ2-3 and V is TRBV28; TRBD2 might be the D (7 bases). Germline CDR1 MDHEN, CDR2 SYDVKM. CDR3 length: 15 residues. V lost 2 bases, J lost 2 bases, and 11 bases lay in between. The CDR3 region has the DNA TGTGCCAGCAGTTTAGGGGGGGGCTACACAGATACGCAGTATTTT. This codes for CASSLGGGYTDTQYF.

The chain employs TRBV19 and TRBJ2-2; TRBD1 might be the D (6 bases). This CDR3 region has 14 residues. Trimming shortened V by 4 bases and J by 5 bases, and 11 bases separated the two germline ends. In germline, CDR1 is LNHDA, CDR2 SQIVND (reference sequence). CDR3 nucleotide sequence: TGTGCCAGTAGTAACAGGGTTAGAACCGGGGAGCTGTTTTTT. Translating gives CASSNRVRTGELFF. The full variable domain, in which reference TRBV19 and TRBJ2-2 provide the parts outside the CDR3, is DGGITQSPKYLFRKEGQNVTLSCEQNLNHDAMYWYRQDPGQGLRLIYYSQIVNDFQKGDIAEGYSVSREKKESFPLTVTSAQKNPTAFYLCASSNRVRTGELFFGEGSRLTVL.

The chain carries TRBV6-5 and TRBJ2-3, with TRBD2 identical over 8 bases. CDR1 and CDR2 from the germline V gene are MNHEY and SVGAGI. J was trimmed by 1 base and V by 7 bases; bases with no gene match: 4. The CDR3 is 14 residues long. CDR3 in amino acids: CASKGLAGTDTQYF. As DNA, the CDR3 is TGTGCCAGCAAAGGACTAGCAGGCACAGATACGCAGTATTTT.

The chain carries TRBV5-4 and TRBJ1-2, with D maybe TRBD1 (5 bases). The CDR3 runs to 13 residues. Germline V gene lookup returns CDR1 SGHNT and CDR2 YYREEE (reference sequence). V dropped 6 bases and J dropped 5 bases, with 14 bases sitting between them. This CDR3 is CASNPWGIYGYTF. CDR3 DNA sequence: TGTGCCAGCAACCCCTGGGGCATTTATGGCTACACCTTC.

This chain joins TRBV6-5 and TRBJ2-1; 8 bases are shared with TRBD2. V was pared by 6 bases and J by 8 bases, with 6 bases of the junction left unmatched. This CDR3 comprises 13 residues. Germline loops: CDR1 MNHEY, CDR2 SVGAGI. CDR3 protein: CASRGGLVDEQFF. CDR3 sequence (DNA): TGTGCCAGCAGGGGGGGACTAGTTGATGAGCAGTTCTTC.

V and J are TRBV19 and TRBJ1-5, with 12 nucleotides matching TRBD1. In germline, CDR1 is LNHDA, CDR2 SQIVND (reference sequence). The CDR3 loop spans 16 amino acids. With V trimmed by 6 bases and J by 6 bases, 9 bases remained unmatched. The CDR3: CASSPSMGQGAQPQHF. CDR3 DNA: TGTGCCAGTAGCCCCTCAATGGGACAGGGGGCTCAGCCCCAGCATTTT.

This clone came up once. The rearrangement uses TRBV6-4 and TRBJ2-7, with D possibly matching TRBD2 (5 bases). CDR3 length: 20 amino acids. V gave up 2 bases and J gave up 0 bases, with 26 bases separating them. Germline assignment: CDR1 MRHNA and CDR2 SNTAGT. The CDR3 protein is CASSDRFPGSVRISSYEQYV. The CDR3 DNA follows: TGTGCCAGCAGTGACCGTTTCCCGGGGTCAGTGCGAATAAGCTCCTACGAGCAGTACGTC.

This clone was counted a few times. V gene TRBV10-3 combines with J gene TRBJ2-3; 8 positions agree with TRBD1. Trimming at V came to 4 bases and at J to 2 bases, leaving 2 bases not matched to a gene. This CDR3 region has 14 residues. CDR1 is ENHRY, CDR2 SYGVKD, per germline. The CDR3 DNA follows: TGTGCCATCAGTGCGGGACAGGACACAGATACGCAGTATTTT. This translates into CAISAGQDTDTQYF.

The chain links TRBV2 to TRBJ2-5; D gene unclear. V was clipped by 4 bases and J by 3 bases, with 3 bases between them. The length of the CDR3 is 11 residues. Germline CDR1 SNHLY, CDR2 FYNNEI. The CDR3 region is CASSAKETQYF. Here the CDR3 DNA reads TGTGCCAGCAGTGCCAAAGAGACCCAGTACTTC.

The chain has TRBV11-2 and TRBJ1-6; 7 bases line up with TRBD1. V dropped 2 bases and J dropped 7; count of bases not matched to a gene: 2. Germline CDR1 is SGHAT and CDR2 is FQNNGV. The CDR3 is 14 residues long. The CDR3 DNA sequence: TGTGCCAGCAGCTTAATGGGACAGAATTCACCCCTCCACTTT. Translating gives CASSLMGQNSPLHF.

V usage is TRBV7-9 and J usage is TRBJ1-2; D is uncertain. V was clipped by 0 bases and J by 14 bases, with 13 bases between them. The CDR3 has 12 residues. Germline CDR1 SEHNR, CDR2 FQNEAQ (reference sequence). The CDR3 sequence is CASSLAGQLGTF. The DNA of the CDR3 is TGTGCCAGCAGCTTAGCGGGTCAGCTCGGGACCTTC.